The clone carrying this T cell receptor beta chain turned up a few times. There are 16 residues in the CDR3. V dropped 0 bases and J dropped 1 base, with 15 bases sitting between them. Germline V gene sequence: CDR1 SQVTM, CDR2 ANQGSEA. Sequencing was performed with immunoSEQ multiplex PCR; in TCRdb, only in-frame clones are kept and a portion is missing. The top ten hold approximately 2.1% of the sample, which has tens of thousands of clones, 91% seen once. This sample was included in a study of cytomegalovirus exposure and HLA in healthy donors. The sequence was obtained from a woman between 25 and 40 years old in good health and CMV-seronegative. V and J are TRBV29-1 and TRBJ1-1; D perhaps matches TRBD1 (5 bases). Sequencing input: PBMCs. The CDR3 is CSVEDPMTVANTEAFF. CDR3 in DNA: TGCAGCGTTGAAGATCCGATGACAGTAGCGAACACTGAAGCTTTCTTT.